Below are 27 T cell receptor beta chains sequenced from a single sample in a study of vaccination and CD4 T cells after COVID-19 (dated by TCRdb to between 2020 and 2023). Explained via the paper, the treatment or condition label denotes: roughly ten-day PBMC culture with coronavirus spike peptide pools or control peptides (ViraFEST assay). Libraries were built with PCR. For sequencing, an Illumina iSeq 100 was employed. TCR sequencing of DNA from cultured CD4+ T cells used the Oncomine TCR Beta short-read assay at the Johns Hopkins FTIC core. Using fastp at Q25 and MiXCR, TCRdb reprocessed the public reads and kept productive beta chains. Here each entry gathers all rows of one CDR3 protein and keeps the most common genes and DNA. This sample holds over 10,000 distinct CDR3 sequences; 76% were observed only once. The ten largest clones represent around 20% of the sample. No cognate antigen is known for these TCRs.

The sample consisted of CD4+ T cells from blood, cultured in vitro. Receptors originate from a human donor who had recovered from COVID-19.

The chain uses TRBV24-1 and TRBJ2-5; 8 bases map to TRBD2. The germline V gene has CDR1 KGHDR and CDR2 SFDVKD. The CDR3 totals 16 residues. V lost 3 bases and J lost 1; bases outside the gene matches: 6. The CDR3 loop reads CATSDRLAGLQETQYF. The CDR3 DNA sequence: TGTGCCACCAGTGATCGGCTAGCGGGCCTCCAAGAGACCCAGTACTTC.

This chain links TRBV25-1 with TRBJ2-7; tentatively, D is TRBD1 or TRBD2 (6 bases each). Looked up from germline, CDR1 is MGHDK and CDR2 is SYGVNS. The CDR3 runs 14 residues. Trimming shortened V by 8 bases and J by 4 bases, and 18 bases separated the two germline ends. CDR3 sequence (DNA): TGTGCCAGCCCAAGTGCGTGGGGGGCTTACGAGCAGTACTTC. Its protein is CASPSAWGAYEQYF.

The chain combines TRBV28 with TRBJ2-7; TRBD2 might be the D (6 bases). Germline values: CDR1 MDHEN, CDR2 SYDVKM. The CDR3 is made up of 13 amino acids. Trimming pared 0 bases from V and 3 bases from J, leaving 6 bases between. The CDR3 reads CASSLWEGYEQYF. CDR3 DNA sequence: TGTGCCAGCAGTTTATGGGAGGGCTACGAGCAGTACTTC.

The chain uses TRBV6-2 or TRBV6-3 and TRBJ2-7; TRBD1 matches 7 bases. CDR1 and CDR2 from the germline V gene are MNHEY and SVGEGT. With V trimmed by 6 bases and J by 4 bases, 18 bases remained unmatched. CDR3 length equals 17 residues. This CDR3 reads CASRIIGTADDFYEQYF. CDR3 in DNA: TGTGCCAGCAGAATCATCGGGACAGCGGACGATTTTTACGAGCAGTACTTC.

The chain combines TRBV20-1 with TRBJ1-6; maybe TRBD1 (5 bases). This CDR3 comprises 14 residues. CDR1 and CDR2 from the germline V gene are DFQATT and SNEGSKA (reference sequence). V lost 0 bases to trimming and J lost 10 bases, with 13 bases between them. CDR3 sequence reads: CSARDLGQGSPLHF. The CDR3 bases are TGCAGTGCTAGAGATCTGGGGCAGGGATCACCCCTCCACTTT.

The rearrangement uses TRBV21-1 and TRBJ1-1. TRBV21-1 is a recognized pseudogene. The CDR3 covers 15 residues. The CDR3 sequence is CASSSERGSDTEAFF. DNA for the CDR3: TGTGCCAGCAGCAGTGAACGGGGTAGCGACACTGAAGCTTTCTTT.

The V gene is TRBV20-1, the J gene TRBJ1-6; maybe TRBD1 (5 bases). Per germline, CDR1 DFQATT and CDR2 SNEGSKA (reference sequence). The CDR3 runs 18 residues. V dropped 2 bases and J dropped 9 bases, with 26 bases sitting between them. CDR3 residues: CSARTKNRRQGRVSPLHF. The CDR3 DNA reads TGCAGTGCTAGAACAAAGAACAGGCGGCAGGGTAGAGTTTCACCCCTCCACTTT.

CDR3 amino acids: CASSMGGANQPQHF. CDR3 DNA sequence: TGTGCCAGCAGCATGGGGGGTGCAAATCAGCCCCAGCATTTT. The gene calls are TRBV12-3 or TRBV12-4 and TRBJ1-5; perhaps TRBD1 as D (5 bases). Deletions cut 6 bases from V and 4 bases from J, with 13 bases between. The CDR3 is 14 amino acids.

The chain uses TRBV7-2 and TRBJ2-1, with D possibly matching TRBD1 (6 bases). This CDR3 comprises 15 residues. Trimming took 1 base from V and 1 from J, leaving 8 bases between them. The V gene's germline CDR1 is SGHTA and CDR2 FQGNSA. This CDR3 reads CASSLVRGSYNEQFF. The CDR3 coding sequence is TGTGCCAGCAGCTTAGTAAGGGGGTCCTACAATGAGCAGTTCTTC.

The chain uses TRBV11-2 and TRBJ2-5; no clear D gene. This CDR3 region has 15 residues. Germline CDR1 is SGHAT and CDR2 is FQNNGV. V gave up 3 bases and J gave up 0 bases, with 11 bases separating them. CDR3 sequence: CASSFVGRNQETQYF. Written as DNA, the CDR3 is TGTGCCAGCAGCTTCGTCGGACGGAACCAAGAGACCCAGTACTTC.

This clonotype was counted a single time. The rearrangement joins TRBV7-6 to TRBJ1-5, with 7 bases aligning to TRBD1. The CDR3 extends over 16 amino acids. The V segment lost 2 bases and the J segment 6 bases; nucleotides outside the gene matches: 10. Germline V CDR1 and CDR2: SGHVS, FNYEAQ. Written as DNA, the CDR3 is TGTGCCAGCAGCTTAAACGAAGGGACAGTACCTCAGCCCCAGCATTTT. Amino acids: CASSLNEGTVPQPQHF. The full variable domain, with the rest looked up from reference TRBV7-6 and TRBJ1-5, is GAGVSQSPRYKVTKRGQDVALRCDPISGHVSLYWYRQALGQGPEFLTYFNYEAQQDKSGLPNDRFSAERPEGSISTLTIQRTEQRDSAMYRCASSLNEGTVPQPQHFGDGTRLSIL.

The chain uses TRBV2 and TRBJ2-5; D perhaps matches TRBD1 (6 bases). Deletions cut 5 bases from V and 0 bases from J, with 10 bases between. Germline V CDR1 and CDR2: SNHLY, FYNNEI. CDR3 length equals 14 residues. The CDR3, as DNA: TGTGCCAGCAGTTCAGGACAGTACCAAGAGACCCAGTACTTC. This translates into CASSSGQYQETQYF.

This clonotype was observed a handful of times. The genes are TRBV20-1 and TRBJ1-6; D gene unclear. The CDR3 loop spans 15 amino acids. The germline CDR1 and CDR2 sequences are DFQATT and SNEGSKA (reference sequence). Trimming shortened V by 3 bases and J by 5 bases, and 14 bases separated the two germline ends. The CDR3 sequence is CSASVGGVHNSPLHF. CDR3 sequence (DNA): TGCAGTGCTAGCGTGGGCGGGGTCCATAATTCACCCCTCCACTTT.

In this sample, this clonotype turned up once. The chain is built from TRBV7-2 and TRBJ2-5; 9 nucleotides match TRBD1. The V gene's germline CDR1 is SGHTA and CDR2 FQGNSA. V lost 5 bases, J lost 2 bases, and 6 bases stayed unmatched. CDR3 length equals 15 residues. CDR3 in amino acids: CASSRQGVLQETQYF. In nucleotides, the CDR3 is TGTGCCAGCAGCAGACAGGGGGTACTACAAGAGACCCAGTACTTC.

V is TRBV7-2 and J is TRBJ2-5; 13 positions agree with TRBD2. The junction had 6 bases not matched to a gene; V was cut back by 4 bases and J by 4 bases. There are 16 residues in the CDR3. Germline V gene data show CDR1 as SGHTA and CDR2 as FQGNSA. The CDR3 nucleotides read TGTGCCAGCAGCTCCCGACTAGCGGGAGGCGGAGAGACCCAGTACTTC. Its protein product is CASSSRLAGGGETQYF.

The gene calls are TRBV7-2 and TRBJ2-3; TRBD1 aligns across 8 bases. The CDR3 is made up of 16 amino acids. Germline CDR1 is SGHTA and CDR2 is FQGNSA. The trim removed 5 bases at V and 1 base at J, leaving 8 bases unmatched. DNA of the CDR3: TGTGCCAGCAGCCTCAACCAGGGGGCAGGCACAGATACGCAGTATTTT. Translated: CASSLNQGAGTDTQYF.

The chain is built from TRBV11-2 and TRBJ2-7, with D hard to call. Deletions cut 5 bases from V and 1 base from J, with 12 bases between. This CDR3 spans 14 amino acids. Looked up from germline, CDR1 is SGHAT and CDR2 is FQNNGV. This chain's CDR3 is CASSKDVLSYEQYF. The CDR3 nucleotides read TGTGCCAGCAGCAAGGACGTTTTGTCCTACGAGCAGTACTTC.

The chain joins TRBV19 to TRBJ1-2; weak D call: TRBD1 (6 bases). Trimming removed 7 bases at V and 4 bases at J, with 19 bases between. The V gene's germline CDR1 is LNHDA and CDR2 SQIVND (reference sequence). The CDR3 is made up of 15 amino acids. CDR3 residues: CASTLLGQFTYGYTF. CDR3 coding DNA: TGTGCCAGTACCCTCCTTGGACAGTTCACCTATGGCTACACCTTC.

Only one count was recorded for this clonotype. The chain recombines TRBV10-2 with TRBJ2-5; the D gene is possibly TRBD2 (6 bases). Between the trimmed V and J ends, which lost 5 bases and 5 bases, there was a span of 18 bases. The CDR3 covers 15 residues. Germline V gene lookup returns CDR1 WSHSY and CDR2 SAAADI. The CDR3 sequence: CASSRAWGVLETQYF. DNA for the CDR3: TGCGCCAGCAGTAGGGCGTGGGGGGTGTTGGAGACCCAGTACTTC.

The chain is built from TRBV19 and TRBJ2-7; the match to TRBD2 covers 9 bases. Germline values: CDR1 LNHDA, CDR2 SQIVND (reference sequence). J gave up 1 base and V 4 bases, and 8 bases lay outside the gene matches. CDR3 size: 16 residues. The CDR3 DNA reads as TGTGCCAGTAGTACACGGACTAGCGCCTTATCCTACGAGCAGTACTTC. This translates into CASSTRTSALSYEQYF.

As concerns this clonotype: No conserved phenylalanine or tryptophan is present at the end of the CDR3, so a read error is the likely explanation. The chain uses TRBV6-5 and TRBJ1-2, with 9 positions matching TRBD1. With V trimmed by 4 bases and J by 6 bases, 3 bases remained unmatched. Germline V gene sequence: CDR1 MNHEY, CDR2 SVGAGI. The CDR3 spans 13 residues. The CDR3 loop is CASSWDRVHGYTL. The CDR3 DNA follows: TGTGCCAGCAGTTGGGACAGGGTACATGGCTACACCCTC.

The chain employs TRBV20-1 and TRBJ1-5; D remains unclear. This CDR3 contains 14 residues. V gave up 4 bases and J gave up 6 bases, with 16 bases separating them. Germline V CDR1 and CDR2: DFQATT, SNEGSKA (reference sequence). Written as DNA, the CDR3 is TGCAGTGCTAAACAAATGATAGGTAGTCAGCCCCAGCATTTT. This codes for CSAKQMIGSQPQHF.

This clonotype was counted between two and nine times. The chain recombines TRBV4-3 with TRBJ2-3; D unclear. V was pared by 0 bases and J by 0 bases, with 7 bases between. The CDR3 covers 15 residues. CDR1 and CDR2 from the germline V gene are LGHNA and YSLEER. The CDR3 region has the DNA TGCGCCAGCAGCCAAGACTGGGGTAGCACAGATACGCAGTATTTT. Protein sequence: CASSQDWGSTDTQYF.

The V call is TRBV6-1, the J call TRBJ2-7; D call uncertain. The V gene lost 1 base and the J gene lost 11 bases, with 9 bases spanning the gap. The CDR3 is 11 residues long. Per the germline V gene, CDR1 is MNHNS and CDR2 is SASEGT. This CDR3 reads CASSEGGVEYF. The CDR3 DNA reads as TGTGCCAGCAGTGAAGGTGGGGTGGAGTACTTC.

This clonotype was detected only a few times. The V gene is TRBV20-1, the J gene TRBJ1-5, with a possible D match to TRBD1 (5 bases). The germline CDR1 and CDR2 sequences are DFQATT and SNEGSKA (reference sequence). The CDR3 is 16 amino acids. The ends were cut back, 1 base at V and 7 bases at J, with 20 bases in the middle. This chain's CDR3 is CSARVWGKGGNQPQHF. CDR3 bases: TGCAGTGCTAGAGTCTGGGGGAAGGGCGGGAACCAGCCCCAGCATTTT.

This chain links TRBV7-2 with TRBJ1-1; 7 bases map to TRBD1. Germline loops: CDR1 SGHTA, CDR2 FQGNSA. This CDR3 comprises 14 residues. V trimming: 6 bases; J trimming: 4 bases; junction bases outside the gene matches: 8. CDR3 in amino acids: CASRGGRVSTEAFF. The CDR3 DNA sequence: TGTGCCAGCAGAGGGGGCAGGGTTAGCACTGAAGCTTTCTTT.

The chain uses TRBV20-1 and TRBJ1-5; the match to TRBD1 covers 10 bases. Germline lookup yields CDR1 DFQATT and CDR2 SNEGSKA (reference sequence). CDR3 length: 15 residues. V shed 4 bases, J shed 5 bases, and the junction held 8 bases outside the gene matches. The CDR3 DNA follows: TGCAGTGCTAAATGGGACAGGGGAGGATATCAGCCCCAGCATTTT. Encoded protein: CSAKWDRGGYQPQHF.